The sequence of this T cell receptor beta chain was determined in a study of CD8+CD57+ T cells in acquired aplastic anemia. Genomic DNA was employed as the template in profiling TCR beta VDJ and CDR3. TCRdb used MiXCR to reprocess the reads, holding one entry per CDR3 protein. The sample includes 210,000 or so distinct CDR3 sequences, around 50% seen only once; the top ten take just under 20%. This CDR3 is 15 amino acids long. The germline V gene encodes CDR1 SGHRS and CDR2 YFSETQ. Trimming pared 1 base from V and 2 bases from J, leaving 13 bases between. Sequencing involved patients with CD8+CD57+ cell expansion previously shown by flow cytometry. The enrolled patients all had severe acquired aplastic anemia. Patients were therapy-naive when their blood was sampled. This clonotype showed up just once. A read error is possible here, since a much larger clone lies one base away.

The chain carries TRBV5-1 and TRBJ2-7; tentatively, D is TRBD1 (5 bases). The source material was sorted CD4+, CD8+, or CD8+CD57+ T cells (not recorded which) from PBMCs. The clonotype comes from a human donor with aplastic anemia. This CDR3 reads CASSLFQGRTYEQYF. CDR3 sequence (DNA): TGCGCCAGCAGCTTGTTTCAGGGAAGGACCTACGAGCAGTACTTC.